This T cell receptor (beta chain) was sequenced in a study of metastatic and nonmetastatic thyroid tumors. Study context: From malignant and benign thyroid patients, repertoires in blood and in tumor or nodule tissue were compared. Study-level findings and limits: It was reported that TCR beta diversity was significantly higher in malignant thyroid tumors than benign nodules, in blood and tumor.

No patient received treatment before thyroid surgery. Authors' methods: A classifier of distant metastasis in papillary thyroid cancer was built from CDR3 differences (across clinicopathological groups). TCRdb reanalyzed the PCR reads via MiXCR. For this entry, the V and J calls and clone size follow TCRdb and not the study's own pipeline. Of 15,000 to 20,000 clones in the sample, about 29% were seen once. A note on this clone: Antigen: not known.

This TCR was sampled from a male donor with papillary thyroid cancer or a benign thyroid nodule (not recorded which). Some clones in this sample may be carry-over from other donors' samples. Sequenced input: tumor tissue.

The CDR3 sequence is CASSQRRGFALRNPQYNEQFF. The CDR3 DNA reads as TGTGCCAGCAGTCAACGAAGGGGATTCGCCCTCCGTAATCCACAATACAATGAGCAGTTCTTC. This chain links TRBV2 with TRBJ2-1, with D perhaps matching TRBD1 (5 bases). V was clipped by 5 bases and J by 4 bases, with 33 bases between them. CDR3 size: 21 residues. The germline V gene has CDR1 SNHLY and CDR2 FYNNEI.